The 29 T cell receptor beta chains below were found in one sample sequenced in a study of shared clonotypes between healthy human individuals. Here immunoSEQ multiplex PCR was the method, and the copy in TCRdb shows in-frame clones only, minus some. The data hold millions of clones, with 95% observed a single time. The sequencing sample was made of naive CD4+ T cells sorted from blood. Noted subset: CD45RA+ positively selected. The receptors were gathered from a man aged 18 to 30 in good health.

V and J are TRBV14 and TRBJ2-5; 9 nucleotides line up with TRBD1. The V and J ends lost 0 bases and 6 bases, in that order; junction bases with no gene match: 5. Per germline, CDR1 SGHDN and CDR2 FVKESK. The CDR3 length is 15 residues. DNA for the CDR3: TGTGCCAGCAGCCAAGATCGGGACAGGGTAAAGACCCAGTACTTC. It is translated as CASSQDRDRVKTQYF.

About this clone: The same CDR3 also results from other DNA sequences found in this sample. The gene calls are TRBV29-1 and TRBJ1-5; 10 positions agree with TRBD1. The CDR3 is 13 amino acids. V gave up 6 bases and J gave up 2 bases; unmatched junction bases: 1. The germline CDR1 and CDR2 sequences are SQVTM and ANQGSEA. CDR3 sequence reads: CSVGTGGNQPQHF. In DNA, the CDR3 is TGCAGCGTCGGGACAGGGGGCAATCAGCCCCAGCATTTT.

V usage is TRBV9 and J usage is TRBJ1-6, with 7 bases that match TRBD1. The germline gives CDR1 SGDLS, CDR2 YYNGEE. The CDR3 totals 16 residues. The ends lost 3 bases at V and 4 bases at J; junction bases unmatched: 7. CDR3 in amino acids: CASSAGTALYNSPLHF. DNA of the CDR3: TGTGCCAGCAGCGCGGGGACAGCTTTATATAATTCACCCCTCCACTTT. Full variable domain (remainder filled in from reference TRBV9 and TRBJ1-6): DSGVTQTPKHLITATGQRVTLRCSPRSGDLSVYWYQQSLDQGLQFLIQYYNGEERAKGNILERFSAQQFPDLHSELNLSSLELGDSALYFCASSAGTALYNSPLHFGNGTRLTVT.

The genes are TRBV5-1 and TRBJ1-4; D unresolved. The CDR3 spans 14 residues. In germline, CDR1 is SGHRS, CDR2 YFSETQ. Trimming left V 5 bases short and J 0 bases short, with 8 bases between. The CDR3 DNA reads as TGCGCCAGCAGGCTTGAGTCAACTAATGAAAAACTGTTTTTT. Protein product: CASRLESTNEKLFF.

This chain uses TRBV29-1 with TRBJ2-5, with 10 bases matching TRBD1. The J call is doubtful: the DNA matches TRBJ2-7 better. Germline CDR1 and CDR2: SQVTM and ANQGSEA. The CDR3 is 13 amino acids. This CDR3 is CSVSRDRGGEQYF. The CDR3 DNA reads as TGCAGCGTTAGCCGGGACAGGGGCGGCGAGCAGTACTTC.

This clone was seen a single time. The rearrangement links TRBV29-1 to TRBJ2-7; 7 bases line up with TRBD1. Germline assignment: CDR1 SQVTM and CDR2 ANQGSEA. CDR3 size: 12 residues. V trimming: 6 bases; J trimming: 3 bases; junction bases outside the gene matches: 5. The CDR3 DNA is TGCAGCGTAGCACAGGGGTTCTACGAGCAGTACTTC. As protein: CSVAQGFYEQYF.

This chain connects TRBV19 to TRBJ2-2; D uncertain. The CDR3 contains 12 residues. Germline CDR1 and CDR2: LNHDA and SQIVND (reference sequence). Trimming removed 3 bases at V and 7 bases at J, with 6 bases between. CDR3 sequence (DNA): TGTGCCAGTAGTATTAGGGACGGGGAGCTGTTTTTT. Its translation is CASSIRDGELFF.

CDR3 region: CASSRGDPPNLYNEQFF. CDR3 nucleotide sequence: TGTGCCAGCAGTAGAGGGGACCCCCCGAACCTTTACAATGAGCAGTTCTTC. This chain uses TRBV27 with TRBJ2-1, with D perhaps assigned TRBD1 or TRBD2 (5 bases each). Germline lookup yields CDR1 MNHEY and CDR2 SMNVEV (reference sequence). The CDR3 runs to 17 residues. V was clipped by 5 bases and J by 4 bases, with 21 bases between them.

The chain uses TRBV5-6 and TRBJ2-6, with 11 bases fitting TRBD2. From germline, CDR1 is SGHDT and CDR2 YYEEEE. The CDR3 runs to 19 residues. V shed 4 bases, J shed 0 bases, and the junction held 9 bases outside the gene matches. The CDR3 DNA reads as TGTGCCAGCAGCCGTCTAGGACTAGCGGGTTCCTCTGGGGCCAACGTCCTGACTTTC. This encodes CASSRLGLAGSSGANVLTF.

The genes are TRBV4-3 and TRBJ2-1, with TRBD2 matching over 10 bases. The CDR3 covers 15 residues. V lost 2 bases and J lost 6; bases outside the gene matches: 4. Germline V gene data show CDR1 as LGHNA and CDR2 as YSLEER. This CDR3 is CASSQLLAGFNEQFF. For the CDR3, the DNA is TGCGCCAGCAGCCAACTACTAGCGGGGTTCAATGAGCAGTTCTTC.

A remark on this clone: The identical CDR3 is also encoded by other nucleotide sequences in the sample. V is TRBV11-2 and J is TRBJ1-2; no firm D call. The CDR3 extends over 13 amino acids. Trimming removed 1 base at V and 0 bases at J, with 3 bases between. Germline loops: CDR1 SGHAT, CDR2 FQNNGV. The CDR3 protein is CASSLAANYGYTF. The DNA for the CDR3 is TGTGCCAGCAGCTTAGCCGCTAACTATGGCTACACCTTC.

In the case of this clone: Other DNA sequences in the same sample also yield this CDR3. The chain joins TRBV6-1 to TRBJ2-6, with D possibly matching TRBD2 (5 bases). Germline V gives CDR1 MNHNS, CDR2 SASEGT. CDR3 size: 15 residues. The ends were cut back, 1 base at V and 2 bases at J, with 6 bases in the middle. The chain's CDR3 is CASSEVGAGANVLTF. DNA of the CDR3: TGTGCCAGCAGTGAAGTCGGGGCTGGGGCCAACGTCCTGACTTTC.

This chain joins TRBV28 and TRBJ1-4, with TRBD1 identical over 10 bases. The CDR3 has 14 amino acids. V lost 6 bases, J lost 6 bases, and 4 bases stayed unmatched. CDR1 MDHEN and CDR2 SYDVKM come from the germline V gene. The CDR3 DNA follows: TGTGCCAGCAGGGGGACAGGGGCGGATGAAAAACTGTTTTTT. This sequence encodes CASRGTGADEKLFF.

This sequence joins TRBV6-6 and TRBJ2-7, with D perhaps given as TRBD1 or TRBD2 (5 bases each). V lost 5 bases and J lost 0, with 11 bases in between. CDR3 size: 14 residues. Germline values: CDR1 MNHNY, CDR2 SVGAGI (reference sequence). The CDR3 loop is CASSNRDPSYEQYF. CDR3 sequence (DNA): TGTGCCAGCAGTAACCGGGACCCCTCCTACGAGCAGTACTTC.

The CDR3 nucleotides read TGCGCCAGCAGCTTAACAGGGACTGGGGCCAACGTCCTGACTTTC. Its protein product is CASSLTGTGANVLTF. The V gene is TRBV5-1, the J gene TRBJ2-6, with D tentatively TRBD1 (6 bases). The germline gives CDR1 SGHRS, CDR2 YFSETQ. V shed 2 bases and J shed 2 bases, with 8 bases lying between them. CDR3 size: 15 residues.

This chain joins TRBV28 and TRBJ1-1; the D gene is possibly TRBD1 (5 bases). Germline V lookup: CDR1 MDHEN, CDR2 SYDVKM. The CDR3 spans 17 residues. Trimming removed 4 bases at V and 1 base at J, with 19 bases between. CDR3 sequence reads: CASSSGGLGGENTEAFF. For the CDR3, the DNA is TGTGCCAGCAGTTCGGGGGGACTTGGAGGGGAGAACACTGAAGCTTTCTTT.

DNA for the CDR3: TGTGCCAGCAGCAACAGGGGTGGGACTGAAGCTTTCTTT. It specifies CASSNRGGTEAFF. The V and J genes are TRBV6-6 and TRBJ1-1; 7 bases align to TRBD1. This CDR3 has 13 amino acids. V lost 6 bases, J lost 5 bases, and 6 bases stayed unmatched. Germline V CDR1 and CDR2: MNHNY, SVGAGI (reference sequence).

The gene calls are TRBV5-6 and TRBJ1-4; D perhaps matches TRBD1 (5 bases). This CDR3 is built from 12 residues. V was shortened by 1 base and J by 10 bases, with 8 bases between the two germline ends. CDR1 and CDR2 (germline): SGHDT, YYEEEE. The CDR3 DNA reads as TGTGCCAGCAGCTTGATAGGGGCAAAACTGTTTTTT. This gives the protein CASSLIGAKLFF.

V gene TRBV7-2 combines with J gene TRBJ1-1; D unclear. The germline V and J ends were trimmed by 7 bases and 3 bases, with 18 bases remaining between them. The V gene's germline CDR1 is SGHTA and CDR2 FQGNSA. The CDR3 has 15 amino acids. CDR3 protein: CASTPEVLGYTEAFF. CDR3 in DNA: TGTGCCAGCACCCCCGAAGTTCTGGGGTACACTGAAGCTTTCTTT.

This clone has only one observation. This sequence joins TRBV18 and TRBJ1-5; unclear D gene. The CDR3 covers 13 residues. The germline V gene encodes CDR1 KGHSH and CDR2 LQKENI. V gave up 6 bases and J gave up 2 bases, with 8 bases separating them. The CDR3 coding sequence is TGTGCCAGCTCTCCTCTCCGCAATCAGCCCCAGCATTTT. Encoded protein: CASSPLRNQPQHF.

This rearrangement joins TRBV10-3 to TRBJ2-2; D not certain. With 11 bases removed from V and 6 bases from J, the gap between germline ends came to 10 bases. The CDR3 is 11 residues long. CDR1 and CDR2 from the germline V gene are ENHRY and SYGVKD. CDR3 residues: CAGSSAGELFF. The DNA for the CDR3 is TGTGCCGGAAGTTCGGCCGGGGAGCTGTTTTTT.

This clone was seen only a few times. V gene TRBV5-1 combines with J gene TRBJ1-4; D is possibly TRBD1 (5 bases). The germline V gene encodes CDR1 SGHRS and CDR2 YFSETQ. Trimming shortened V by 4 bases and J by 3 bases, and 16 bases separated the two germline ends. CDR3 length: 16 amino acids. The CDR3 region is CASSGTATGANEKLFF. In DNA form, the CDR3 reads TGCGCCAGCAGCGGAACAGCCACGGGGGCTAATGAAAAACTGTTTTTT.

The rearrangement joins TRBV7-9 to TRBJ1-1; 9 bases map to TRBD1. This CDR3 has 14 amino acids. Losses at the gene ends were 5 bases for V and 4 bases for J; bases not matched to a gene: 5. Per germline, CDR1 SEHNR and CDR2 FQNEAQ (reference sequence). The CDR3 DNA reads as TGTGCCAGCAGCAAGGGACAGGGTGGCACTGAAGCTTTCTTT. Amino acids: CASSKGQGGTEAFF.

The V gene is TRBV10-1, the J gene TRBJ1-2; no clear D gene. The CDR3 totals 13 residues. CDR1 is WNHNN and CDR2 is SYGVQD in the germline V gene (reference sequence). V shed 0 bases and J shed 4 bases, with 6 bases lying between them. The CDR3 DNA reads TGCGCCAGCAGTGAGTCATACAGCTATGGCTACACCTTC. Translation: CASSESYSYGYTF.

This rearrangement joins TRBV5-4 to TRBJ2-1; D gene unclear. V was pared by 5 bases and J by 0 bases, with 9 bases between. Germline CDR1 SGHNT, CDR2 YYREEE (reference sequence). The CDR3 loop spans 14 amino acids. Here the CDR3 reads CASRAVDSYNEQFF. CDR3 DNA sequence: TGTGCCAGCAGGGCCGTGGACTCCTACAATGAGCAGTTCTTC. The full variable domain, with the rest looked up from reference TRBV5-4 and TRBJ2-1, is ETGVTQSPTHLIKTRGQQVTLRCSSQSGHNTVSWYQQALGQGPQFIFQYYREEENGRGNFPPRFSGLQFPNYSSELNVNALELDDSALYLCASRAVDSYNEQFFGPGTRLTVL.

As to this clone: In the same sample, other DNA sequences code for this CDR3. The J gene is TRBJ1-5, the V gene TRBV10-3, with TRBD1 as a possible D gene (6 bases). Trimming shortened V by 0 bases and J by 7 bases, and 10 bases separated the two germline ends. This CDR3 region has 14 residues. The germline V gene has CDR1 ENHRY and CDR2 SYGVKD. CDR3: CAISESAGVQPQHF. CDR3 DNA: TGTGCCATCAGTGAGTCTGCAGGGGTCCAGCCCCAGCATTTT.

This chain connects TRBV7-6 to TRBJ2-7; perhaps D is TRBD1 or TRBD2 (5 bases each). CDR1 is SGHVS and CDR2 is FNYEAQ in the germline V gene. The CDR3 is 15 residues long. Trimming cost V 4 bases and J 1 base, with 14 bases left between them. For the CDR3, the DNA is TGTGCCAGCAGCTCCGGGGACCGCGCTTCCTACGAGCAGTACTTC. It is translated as CASSSGDRASYEQYF.

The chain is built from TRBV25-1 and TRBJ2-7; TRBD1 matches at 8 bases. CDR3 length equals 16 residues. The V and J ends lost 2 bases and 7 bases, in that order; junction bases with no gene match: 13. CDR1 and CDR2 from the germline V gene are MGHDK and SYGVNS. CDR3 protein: CASSEEGQGASGEQYF. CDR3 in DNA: TGTGCCAGCAGTGAAGAGGGCCAGGGGGCCTCCGGAGAGCAGTACTTC.

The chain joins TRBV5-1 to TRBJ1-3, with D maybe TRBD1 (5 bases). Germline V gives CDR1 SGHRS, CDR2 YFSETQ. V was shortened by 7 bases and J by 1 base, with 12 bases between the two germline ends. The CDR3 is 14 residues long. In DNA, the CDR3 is TGCGCCAGCTCCAGGGAAGGTTCTGGAAACACCATATATTTT. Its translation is CASSREGSGNTIYF.